One and the same sample provided the 10 T cell receptor beta chains below, sequenced in a study of cytomegalovirus exposure and HLA in healthy donors (dated by TCRdb to 2017 to 2019). Library creation used the immunoSEQ multiplex PCR assay. The multiplex PCR relied on a mix of 60 forward primers for TCR Vbeta segments and 13 reverse primers for TCR Jbeta segments. The source is immuneACCESS, and TCRdb retained only in-frame sequences with V and J called. Part of the clones is not carried over; for the studies checked, unresolved V genes explain less than half of this, and the remainder is unexplained. Here the sample has around 220,000 clones; 60% to 85% occur a single time. The top ten hold roughly a sixth of the sample. Sequenced: PBMCs. These receptors came from a man aged 40-49 years in good health and CMV-seronegative.

V usage is TRBV28 and J usage is TRBJ1-5, with TRBD1 identical over 10 bases. The CDR3 has 15 residues. The ends lost 4 bases at V and 7 bases at J; junction bases unmatched: 7. Germline assignment: CDR1 MDHEN and CDR2 SYDVKM. The DNA for the CDR3 is TGTGCCAGCAGTTCCGACAGGGGGCTGGAACAGCCCCAGCATTTT. This translates into CASSSDRGLEQPQHF.

The V and J genes are TRBV29-1 and TRBJ2-7; 10 nucleotides align to TRBD2. The germline CDR1 and CDR2 sequences are SQVTM and ANQGSEA. Trimming took 7 bases from V and 0 from J; bases not matched to a gene: 6. The CDR3 extends over 14 amino acids. The CDR3 bases are TGCAGCGCCCTACTAGCGGGGCCCTCCTACGAGCAGTACTTC. Amino acid sequence: CSALLAGPSYEQYF.

This rearrangement joins TRBV5-1 to TRBJ2-3, with 10 bases identical to TRBD2. With 2 bases clipped from V and 5 bases from J, the junction kept 11 bases outside the gene matches. CDR3 length: 17 amino acids. Germline lookup yields CDR1 SGHRS and CDR2 YFSETQ. The CDR3 sequence: CASSFLGVAGGKDTQYF. Written as DNA, the CDR3 is TGCGCCAGCAGCTTCTTGGGTGTAGCGGGAGGAAAAGATACGCAGTATTTT.

The V and J genes are TRBV4-2 and TRBJ1-1; D might be TRBD1 (5 bases). The germline CDR1 and CDR2 sequences are LGHNA and YNFKEQ. The CDR3 covers 15 residues. The V end was cut by 1 base, the J end by 2 bases, with 11 bases between. The CDR3 loop reads CASSQVVDRNTEAFF. The CDR3 DNA reads as TGTGCCAGCAGCCAAGTGGTCGACAGAAACACTGAAGCTTTCTTT.

The genes are TRBV9 and TRBJ2-1, with 10 bases aligning to TRBD1. The V and J ends lost 3 bases and 4 bases, in that order; junction bases with no gene match: 4. Germline V gene lookup returns CDR1 SGDLS and CDR2 YYNGEE. The CDR3 length is 15 residues. The CDR3 nucleotides are TGTGCCAGCAGCGCGACAGGGGGCGCGTACAATGAGCAGTTCTTC. Its translation: CASSATGGAYNEQFF.

The chain employs TRBV30 and TRBJ2-5; 9 nucleotides align to TRBD2. CDR3 length: 15 residues. After removal of 3 bases from V and 4 bases from J, the junction contained 9 bases not matched to a gene. CDR1 and CDR2 (germline): GTSNPN, SVGIG (reference sequence). The CDR3 DNA reads TGTGCCTGGAGACCGTGGCCAGCGGGAGGAGAGACCCAGTACTTC. Translation: CAWRPWPAGGETQYF.

This clone was recorded only once. CDR3 sequence reads: CASSLGAGQPQHF. CDR3 DNA: TGCGCCAGCAGCTTGGGGGCGGGACAGCCCCAGCATTTT. The chain is built from TRBV5-1 and TRBJ1-5; D not resolved. Deletions cut 0 bases from V and 7 bases from J, with 8 bases between. CDR1 is SGHRS and CDR2 is YFSETQ in the germline V gene. This CDR3 is built from 13 residues.

The chain carries TRBV19 and TRBJ2-1, with TRBD1 identical over 8 bases. This CDR3 has 15 residues. V trimming: 4 bases; J trimming: 3 bases; junction bases outside the gene matches: 5. Germline assignment: CDR1 LNHDA and CDR2 SQIVND (reference sequence). The CDR3 is CASSTSRGHYNEQFF. CDR3 in DNA: TGTGCCAGTAGTACCAGCAGGGGGCACTACAATGAGCAGTTCTTC. Looking up the rest from reference TRBV19 and TRBJ2-1 gives the full variable domain: DGGITQSPKYLFRKEGQNVTLSCEQNLNHDAMYWYRQDPGQGLRLIYYSQIVNDFQKGDIAEGYSVSREKKESFPLTVTSAQKNPTAFYLCASSTSRGHYNEQFFGPGTRLTVL.

This chain uses TRBV6-5 with TRBJ2-1; tentative D call: TRBD2 (5 bases). The CDR3 totals 14 residues. The V end lost 5 bases, the J end lost 6 bases, and 14 bases lay between the germline ends. Germline V gene lookup returns CDR1 MNHEY and CDR2 SVGAGI. The chain's CDR3 is CASSPPGVGNEQFF. The DNA for the CDR3 is TGTGCCAGCAGTCCCCCCGGGGTGGGCAATGAGCAGTTCTTC.

The CDR3 nucleotides read TGTGCCAGAAGCTCACAGAAGGACAGATGCGGAAACACCATATATTTT. Amino acid sequence: CARSSQKDRCGNTIYF. The chain is built from TRBV5-3 and TRBJ1-3; D is possibly TRBD1 (6 bases). TRBV5-3 is an open reading frame, and its role is uncertain. The CDR3 is 16 residues long. Trimming took off 3 bases at V and 4 bases at J, with 17 bases between the two ends.